The 16 T cell receptor beta chains below were found in one sample sequenced in a study of identical twins. MiXCR, applied by TCRdb to the 5' RACE reads, yields one record per CDR3 protein. The table includes over 600,000 distinct CDR3 sequences, 20% to 25% detected once. The same data also contributed to another study, on T cells expressing NK-cell markers.

Sequencing was done on a sample of PBMCs. All receptors derive from a woman aged 18-29 years in good health.

This clonotype has at least ten counts. The chain is built from TRBV6-5 and TRBJ1-5; no clear D. Deletions cut 0 bases from V and 0 bases from J, with 15 bases between. The CDR3 is 18 residues long. CDR1 and CDR2 from the germline V gene are MNHEY and SVGAGI. CDR3 DNA: TGTGCCAGCAGTTACTCGATCGTGGTGGGAGATAGCAATCAGCCCCAGCATTTT. It translates to CASSYSIVVGDSNQPQHF.

This clonotype was counted at least ten times. This chain uses TRBV20-1 with TRBJ1-3; possibly TRBD1 for D (5 bases). Per the germline V gene, CDR1 is DFQATT and CDR2 is SNEGSKA (reference sequence). This CDR3 has 13 amino acids. V shed 6 bases and J shed 4 bases, with 13 bases lying between them. The CDR3 coding sequence is TGCAGTGCGACCCGGGACGTGGGAAACACCATATATTTT. Translation gives CSATRDVGNTIYF.

This clonotype was detected only a few times. This chain joins TRBV4-3 and TRBJ2-1; TRBD2 matches at 7 bases. The CDR3 length is 14 residues. Germline CDR1 and CDR2: LGHNA and YSLEER. The junction had 4 bases not matched to a gene; V was cut back by 0 bases and J by 8 bases. Here the CDR3 reads CASSQDEGGDEQFF. DNA of the CDR3: TGCGCCAGCAGCCAAGACGAGGGAGGGGATGAGCAGTTCTTC.

The chain employs TRBV10-3 and TRBJ2-5; the D gene is possibly TRBD2 (5 bases). Germline V CDR1 and CDR2: ENHRY, SYGVKD. The CDR3 contains 14 residues. Trimming pared 0 bases from V and 1 base from J, leaving 6 bases between. The DNA for the CDR3 is TGTGCCATCAGTGAGTCCCTAGCCCAAGAGACCCAGTACTTC. It encodes CAISESLAQETQYF.

This clonotype came up a few times. The chain has TRBV12-3 or TRBV12-4 and TRBJ2-7; the D call may be TRBD1 or TRBD2 (5 bases each). This CDR3 region has 13 residues. V lost 5 bases, J lost 6 bases, and 14 bases lay in between. CDR3 sequence: CASSPREMGEQYF. The CDR3 coding sequence is TGTGCCAGCAGTCCCAGGGAGATGGGCGAGCAGTACTTC.

This clonotype came up a few times. V and J are TRBV4-1 and TRBJ2-1, with a weak D call TRBD1 (5 bases). Germline CDR1 MGHRA, CDR2 YSYEKL. V dropped 0 bases and J dropped 4 bases, with 16 bases sitting between them. The CDR3 is 17 residues long. CDR3 nucleotides: TGCGCCAGCAGCCAAGAGCAGGGCCTGACTGTTTACAATGAGCAGTTCTTC. Protein: CASSQEQGLTVYNEQFF.

The gene calls are TRBV10-3 and TRBJ2-1; 10 nucleotides align to TRBD2. This CDR3 has 16 residues. V shed 0 bases and J 7 bases; nucleotides not matched to a gene: 6. Germline CDR1 is ENHRY and CDR2 is SYGVKD. CDR3 protein: CAISESGLASGNEQFF. The CDR3, as DNA: TGTGCCATCAGTGAGTCGGGACTAGCGTCCGGGAATGAGCAGTTCTTC.

This chain joins TRBV9 and TRBJ2-5; 8 nucleotides match TRBD1. Losses at the gene ends were 4 bases for V and 3 bases for J; bases not matched to a gene: 2. The CDR3 runs to 13 residues. Germline-derived CDR1 and CDR2 are SGDLS and YYNGEE. The CDR3 region has the DNA TGTGCCAGCAGCAAGGACAGGGAAGAGACCCAGTACTTC. Translating gives CASSKDREETQYF.

This clonotype was detected once. The chain employs TRBV4-1 and TRBJ2-7, with unresolved D. Trimming cost V 0 bases and J 6 bases, with 15 bases left between them. Germline CDR1 and CDR2: MGHRA and YSYEKL. The CDR3 is made up of 15 amino acids. The DNA of the CDR3 is TGCGCCAGCAGCCAAGATCGAAGTCCCTGGGCCGAGCAGTACTTC. Translation gives CASSQDRSPWAEQYF.

In its sample, this clonotype was seen many times. The V gene is TRBV29-1, the J gene TRBJ2-1, with D possibly TRBD1 on 5 matching bases. Looked up from germline, CDR1 is SQVTM and CDR2 is ANQGSEA. CDR3 size: 14 residues. Deletions cut 7 bases from V and 8 bases from J, with 21 bases between. The CDR3 reads CSGAGRGLVHEQFF. The CDR3 bases are TGCAGCGGAGCTGGTAGGGGTTTGGTACATGAGCAGTTCTTC.

The chain has TRBV9 and TRBJ2-5, with 9 positions matching TRBD2. This CDR3 comprises 17 residues. The V segment lost 0 bases and the J segment 5 bases; nucleotides outside the gene matches: 11. The germline V gene encodes CDR1 SGDLS and CDR2 YYNGEE. This CDR3 reads CASSVGGSGGGWETQYF. The CDR3 DNA reads TGTGCCAGCAGCGTAGGAGGTAGCGGGGGAGGATGGGAGACCCAGTACTTC.

This clonotype was found once. This rearrangement joins TRBV2 to TRBJ2-3, with D tentatively TRBD2 (5 bases). The CDR3 extends over 14 amino acids. V shed 3 bases and J shed 4 bases, with 11 bases lying between them. Germline assignment: CDR1 SNHLY and CDR2 FYNNEI. The DNA for the CDR3 is TGTGCCAGCAGTGAGGAGGTTTGGGCAGATACGCAGTATTTT. Translating gives CASSEEVWADTQYF. The variable domain in full, with the rest retrieved from reference TRBV2 and TRBJ2-3, is EPEVTQTPSHQVTQMGQEVILRCVPISNHLYFYWYRQILGQKVEFLVSFYNNEISEKSEIFDDQFSVERPDGSNFTLKIRSTKLEDSAMYFCASSEEVWADTQYFGPGTRLTVL.

J is TRBJ2-3 and V is TRBV12-3 or TRBV12-4, with no clear D. The CDR3 loop spans 15 amino acids. Trimming stripped 11 bases from V and 0 bases from J, with 18 bases between. CDR3 in DNA: TGTGCCGTACACCCTGGCTCGCTGAGCACAGATACGCAGTATTTT. It encodes CAVHPGSLSTDTQYF.

The V and J genes are TRBV3-1 and TRBJ2-1; 8 bases align to TRBD2. Germline trimming cut 4 bases from V and 5 bases from J; bases unmatched to any gene: 16. The CDR3 covers 18 residues. Per the germline V gene, CDR1 is LGHDT and CDR2 is YNNKEL (reference sequence). CDR3 sequence (DNA): TGTGCCAGCAGCCCAACTCCGGGACTAGGCACTCCCCACAATGAGCAGTTCTTC. This encodes CASSPTPGLGTPHNEQFF.

This clonotype was counted between two and nine times. This sequence joins TRBV7-9 and TRBJ2-2, with D maybe TRBD1 (5 bases). CDR3 length: 14 residues. Trimming stripped 11 bases from V and 4 bases from J, with 17 bases between. From germline, CDR1 is SEHNR and CDR2 FQNEAQ (reference sequence). The DNA for the CDR3 is TGTGCCGTCTACCTAGGGGTTGGCACCGGGGAGCTGTTTTTT. Translating it yields CAVYLGVGTGELFF.

The chain employs TRBV3-1 and TRBJ2-7; unclear D gene. Trimming removed 2 bases from V and 1 base from J, with 15 bases in between. CDR1 LGHDT and CDR2 YNNKEL come from the germline V gene (reference sequence). This CDR3 has 16 amino acids. CDR3 amino acids: CASSQKMVGRSYEQYF. The CDR3 DNA sequence: TGTGCCAGCAGCCAAAAGATGGTAGGGCGATCCTACGAGCAGTACTTC.